This TCR beta chain was obtained from a study of T cells in localized non-small cell lung cancer (dated by TCRdb to the early 2020s). Regarding the complete study: T cell repertoires of a few hundred early-stage NSCLC patients were analyzed, with tumors being compared against uninvolved tumor-adjacent lungs. All 220 or so NSCLC patients in the cohort were treatment-naive and had localized lung tumors that were resected. Of the NSCLC patients, 129 were male and around 97 were female, and the mean age was approximately 66 years. General findings and caveats noted by the study authors: Longer overall survival was associated with higher T cell density in blood, whereas shorter survival was associated with higher clonality in adjacent lung. Because multi-region tumor sequencing was not done, intratumor heterogeneity could not be ruled out. Because the study design was exploratory, TCR variables were selected using unadjusted p-values without false-discovery rate correction. Uninvolved tumor-adjacent lung showed the highest T cell clonality, higher than tumor, which suggests more focused antigenic responses in the uninvolved tumor-adjacent lung. Of the top 100 tumor clones, a median of roughly 53 were detected in paired uninvolved adjacent lung; over 25 were also among that lung's top 100.

At diagnosis, peripheral blood, uninvolved tumor-adjacent lung and tumor were collected and were preserved as a mix of fresh-frozen and FFPE material. For TCR repertoire profiling, the blood samples were analyzed as peripheral blood mononuclear cells. The immunoSEQ Assay was used to sequence TCR beta CDR3 regions from DNA. Under the source paper's analysis protocol: To compute T cell density, TCR beta template counts were normalized to usable DNA, which was estimated by amplifying housekeeping genes. Using the preseqR package, richness was estimated by extrapolating to 120,000 templates for tissue samples and 400,000 templates for PBMC samples. Clonality was defined as one minus Pielou's evenness. Differential abundance testing on productive amino-acid clonotypes, with a minimum total count of 5 and an alpha of 0.1, was used to identify tissue-enriched TCRs. The Jaccard Index and the Morisita Overlap Index were used to measure repertoire overlap between compartments. TCR beta CDR3s were clustered by GLIPH together with public tetramer-defined viral CDR3s, and at least three viral sequences plus V-gene enrichment were required for viral motifs. TCRdb took this table from immuneACCESS and kept in-frame rearrangements with V and J called. Such tables lack part of the clones; where checked against another copy, unresolved V genes explain under half of the gap, and the rest is unexplained. V, J and clone size are taken as reported in that table, and D and trimming were inferred from the DNA itself. Across this sample there are roughly 66,000 clones, with 90% seen only once. Of the sample, under 2.5% falls within the top ten clones.

Worth noting for this clone: Its antigen has not been determined. No qualities accompany the bases; no much larger clone lies one base away.

CDR1 and CDR2 are drawn from the germline V gene: LGHNA, YNFKEQ. V is shortened by 4 bases, J by 6 bases, and the region joining them spans 18 bases. The CDR3 starts with the cysteine, ends with the phenylalanine, and has 15 residues. The retained sequence is limited to the CDR3, 45 bases, with the frame set at the first base. The receptor comes from a woman aged 40 to 75 with stage I lung adenocarcinoma. The chain uses TRBV4-2 and TRBJ1-2, with a tentative D gene TRBD1 over 5 matching bases. The material was peripheral blood, obtained before any cancer treatment. CDR3 region: CASSPTRVRVDGYTF. The bases are TGTGCCAGCAGCCCTACAAGGGTCAGGGTCGATGGCTACACCTTC.